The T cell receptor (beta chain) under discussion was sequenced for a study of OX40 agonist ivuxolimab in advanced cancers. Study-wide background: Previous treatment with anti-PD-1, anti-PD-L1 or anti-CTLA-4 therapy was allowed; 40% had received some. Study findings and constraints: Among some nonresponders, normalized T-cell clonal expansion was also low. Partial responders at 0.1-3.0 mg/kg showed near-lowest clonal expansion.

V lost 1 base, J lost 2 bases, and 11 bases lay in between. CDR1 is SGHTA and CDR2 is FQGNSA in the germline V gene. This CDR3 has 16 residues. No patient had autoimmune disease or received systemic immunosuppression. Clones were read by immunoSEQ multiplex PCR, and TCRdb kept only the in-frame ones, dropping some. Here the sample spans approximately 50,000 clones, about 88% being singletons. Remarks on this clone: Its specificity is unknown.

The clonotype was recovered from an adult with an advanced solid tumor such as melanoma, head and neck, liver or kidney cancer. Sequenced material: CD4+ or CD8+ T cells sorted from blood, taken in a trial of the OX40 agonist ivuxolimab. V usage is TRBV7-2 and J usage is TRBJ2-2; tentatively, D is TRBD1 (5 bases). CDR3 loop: CASSLGGSSNTGELFF. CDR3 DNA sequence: TGTGCCAGCAGCTTAGGGGGCTCAAGCAACACCGGGGAGCTGTTTTTT.